Following are 28 T cell receptor beta chains from one sample sequenced in a study of patients and donors after allogeneic stem cell transplantation. One entry per CDR3 protein, called by TCRdb with MiXCR from the RT-PCR reads. The sample contains roughly 200,000 distinct CDR3 sequences, around 40% of which appear only once. Material for sequencing was blood, either unsorted or a sorted T cell fraction (not recorded which). Every receptor here comes from a human donor who was either an allogeneic HSCT recipient or a stem cell or donor lymphocyte infusion donor (not recorded which). It is not recorded whose cells these are; they may come from a transplant donor.

The V and J genes are TRBV20-1 and TRBJ1-6; D is unclear. Between the trimmed V and J ends, which lost 6 bases and 6 bases, there was a span of 21 bases. Germline lookup yields CDR1 DFQATT and CDR2 SNEGSKA (reference sequence). The CDR3 has 16 amino acids. The CDR3 protein is CSAPLDETLINSPLHF. In DNA, the CDR3 is TGCAGTGCCCCCCTGGATGAAACTTTAATTAATTCACCCCTCCACTTT.

The chain employs TRBV6-4 and TRBJ2-1; the match to TRBD2 covers 9 bases. J gave up 4 bases and V 1 base, and 2 bases lay outside the gene matches. Germline V gives CDR1 MRHNA, CDR2 SNTAGT. The CDR3 has 15 amino acids. The CDR3 loop is CASSDLTSGYNEQFF. Written as DNA, the CDR3 is TGTGCCAGCAGTGACTTAACTAGCGGGTACAATGAGCAGTTCTTC.

The V gene is TRBV5-1, the J gene TRBJ1-6; D remains unclear. V was trimmed by 0 bases and J by 10 bases, leaving 8 bases between them. The germline V gene has CDR1 SGHRS and CDR2 YFSETQ. The CDR3 extends over 13 amino acids. The CDR3 loop is CASSLGSESPLHF. CDR3 sequence (DNA): TGCGCCAGCAGCTTGGGGTCAGAATCACCCCTCCACTTT.

The chain employs TRBV7-9 and TRBJ2-1; a weak D match, TRBD1 (5 bases). Germline loops: CDR1 SEHNR, CDR2 FQNEAQ (reference sequence). There are 11 residues in the CDR3. V was shortened by 1 base and J by 10 bases, with 5 bases between the two germline ends. As DNA, the CDR3 is TGTGCCAGCAGCTTAGACAGGGAGCAGTTCTTC. Translating it yields CASSLDREQFF.

The chain joins TRBV29-1 to TRBJ2-5; the D gene is possibly TRBD2 (6 bases). The CDR3 is 12 amino acids. Germline CDR1 and CDR2: SQVTM and ANQGSEA. The CDR3 reads CSGGRAQETQYF. CDR3 coding DNA: TGCAGTGGAGGGCGAGCCCAAGAGACCCAGTACTTC.

The rearrangement links TRBV2 to TRBJ2-3; 8 bases are shared with TRBD1. The CDR3 extends over 14 amino acids. Germline V lookup: CDR1 SNHLY, CDR2 FYNNEI. V dropped 4 bases and J dropped 3; count of bases not matched to a gene: 3. For the CDR3, the DNA is TGTGCCAGCAGTGCGACAGGGGTTACAGATACGCAGTATTTT. This codes for CASSATGVTDTQYF.

The V gene is TRBV12-3 or TRBV12-4, the J gene TRBJ1-3; no firm D call. There are 15 residues in the CDR3. Trimming took off 0 bases at V and 0 bases at J, with 6 bases between the two ends. The CDR3 DNA sequence: TGTGCCAGCAGTTTAGCGCCCCGCTCTGGAAACACCATATATTTT. This sequence encodes CASSLAPRSGNTIYF.

This clonotype was seen more than once but under ten times. CDR3 sequence reads: CASSENGRALPEAFF. The DNA of the CDR3 is TGTGCCAGCAGTGAAAACGGCAGGGCATTACCTGAAGCTTTCTTT. V gene TRBV25-1 combines with J gene TRBJ1-1; possibly TRBD1 for D (5 bases). This CDR3 comprises 15 residues. V was cut by 2 bases and J by 6 bases, with 16 bases left in between. The germline V gene encodes CDR1 MGHDK and CDR2 SYGVNS.

This clonotype was picked up a small number of times. The rearrangement joins TRBV7-9 to TRBJ2-3; D tentatively fits TRBD1 or TRBD2 (5 bases each). Between the trimmed V and J ends, which lost 4 bases and 6 bases, there was a span of 8 bases. CDR1 is SEHNR, CDR2 FQNEAQ, per germline (reference sequence). The CDR3 is 12 amino acids. CDR3: CASSWDLDTQYF. The DNA of the CDR3 is TGTGCCAGCAGCTGGGACCTCGATACGCAGTATTTT.

V gene TRBV7-9 combines with J gene TRBJ2-3, with unresolved D. The CDR3 consists of 11 residues. In germline, CDR1 is SEHNR, CDR2 FQNEAQ (reference sequence). The ends were cut back, 5 bases at V and 7 bases at J, with 7 bases in the middle. For the CDR3, the DNA is TGTGCCAGCAGCGTCCAAAATACGCAGTATTTT. Amino acids: CASSVQNTQYF.

This clonotype was seen more than once but under ten times. This chain links TRBV12-3 or TRBV12-4 with TRBJ2-2; D is unresolved. CDR3 size: 14 residues. The V gene lost 4 bases and the J gene lost 7 bases, with 13 bases spanning the gap. CDR3 DNA sequence: TGTGCCAGCAGTTGGACCGATGTTAGCGGGGAGCTGTTTTTT. Protein sequence: CASSWTDVSGELFF.

The rearrangement links TRBV28 to TRBJ1-5; D call uncertain. The germline V gene has CDR1 MDHEN and CDR2 SYDVKM. V was shortened by 1 base and J by 7 bases, with 11 bases between the two germline ends. The CDR3 consists of 14 residues. CDR3 coding DNA: TGTGCCAGCAGTTTATTTGAGGCTGGCCAGCCCCAGCATTTT. It specifies CASSLFEAGQPQHF.

The rearrangement uses TRBV5-1 and TRBJ2-3; 8 nucleotides match TRBD1. Germline V lookup: CDR1 SGHRS, CDR2 YFSETQ. The CDR3 loop spans 15 amino acids. V gave up 3 bases and J gave up 1 base; unmatched junction bases: 4. The CDR3 nucleotides read TGCGCCAGCAGCTCCGGGACAGGCCGCACAGATACGCAGTATTTT. Its protein product is CASSSGTGRTDTQYF.

This clonotype was counted between two and nine times. The chain links TRBV20-1 to TRBJ1-2; D uncertain. The CDR3 consists of 13 residues. V was clipped by 0 bases and J by 8 bases, with 13 bases between them. Looked up from germline, CDR1 is DFQATT and CDR2 is SNEGSKA (reference sequence). The DNA of the CDR3 is TGCAGTGCTAGAGATTCCGGGTCTTTCGGCTACACCTTC. Its translation is CSARDSGSFGYTF.

J is TRBJ1-5 and V is TRBV12-3 or TRBV12-4; no clear D. The CDR3 is 12 residues long. V lost 7 bases, J lost 8 bases, and 12 bases lay in between. The CDR3 protein is CASTNGGEPQHF. The CDR3 nucleotides are TGTGCCAGCACCAATGGAGGTGAGCCCCAGCATTTT.

This clonotype was picked up a small number of times. This chain links TRBV29-1 with TRBJ2-5; D remains unclear. Trimming left V 4 bases short and J 1 base short, with 10 bases between. The germline CDR1 and CDR2 sequences are SQVTM and ANQGSEA. The CDR3 is 13 residues long. CDR3 amino acids: CSVAQTAQETQYF. The CDR3 coding sequence is TGCAGCGTTGCCCAGACTGCCCAAGAGACCCAGTACTTC.

The V and J genes are TRBV12-3 or TRBV12-4 and TRBJ2-1, with 7 bases that match TRBD1. V shed 8 bases and J 2 bases; nucleotides not matched to a gene: 6. This CDR3 is built from 14 residues. The CDR3 nucleotides read TGTGCCAGCGGACCGGGACAGACCTACAATGAGCAGTTCTTC. Translated, it gives CASGPGQTYNEQFF.

The rearrangement joins TRBV3-1 to TRBJ1-1; TRBD1 is a possible D gene (6 bases). Germline loops: CDR1 LGHDT, CDR2 YNNKEL (reference sequence). Trimming removed 1 base at V and 1 base at J, with 10 bases between. The CDR3 totals 15 residues. CDR3 region: CASSQGRGQNTEAFF. CDR3 bases: TGTGCCAGCAGCCAAGGCCGGGGACAGAACACTGAAGCTTTCTTT.

This clonotype has only a few counts. The V call is TRBV12-3 or TRBV12-4, the J call TRBJ1-1; D ambiguous. The CDR3 runs 14 residues. V was shortened by 6 bases and J by 2 bases, with 13 bases between the two germline ends. The CDR3 region is CASSLGLINTEAFF. The DNA for the CDR3 is TGTGCCAGCAGCCTTGGACTGATTAACACTGAAGCTTTCTTT.

This chain uses TRBV7-9 with TRBJ1-6; D is unresolved. Germline V gene lookup returns CDR1 SEHNR and CDR2 FQNEAQ (reference sequence). V shed 4 bases and J shed 10 bases, with 8 bases lying between them. The CDR3 spans 12 residues. This CDR3 is CASSSEASPLHF. CDR3 nucleotides: TGTGCCAGCAGCTCTGAGGCCTCACCCCTCCACTTT.

In this sample, this clonotype turned up a few times. The chain employs TRBV5-1 and TRBJ1-1, with TRBD1 identical over 9 bases. The CDR3 loop spans 16 amino acids. Germline V lookup: CDR1 SGHRS, CDR2 YFSETQ. With 4 bases clipped from V and 1 base from J, the junction kept 8 bases outside the gene matches. The CDR3 DNA follows: TGCGCCAGCAGCCCCAGGTGGGGACAGGGGAACACTGAAGCTTTCTTT. The encoded protein is CASSPRWGQGNTEAFF.

The chain uses TRBV4-3 and TRBJ1-4, with 9 bases aligning to TRBD1. This CDR3 has 17 residues. J was trimmed by 4 bases and V by 3 bases; bases with no gene match: 9. Germline V gives CDR1 LGHNA, CDR2 YSLEER. Here the CDR3 reads CASSQFTGGLFNEKLFF. The CDR3, as DNA: TGCGCCAGCAGCCAGTTTACAGGGGGCCTGTTTAATGAAAAACTGTTTTTT.

This clonotype was picked up one time. The chain joins TRBV20-1 to TRBJ1-2; 9 nucleotides match TRBD1. Germline CDR1 and CDR2: DFQATT and SNEGSKA (reference sequence). This CDR3 has 13 residues. V trimming: 5 bases; J trimming: 3 bases; junction bases outside the gene matches: 4. The CDR3 DNA is TGCAGTGCTCGGACAGGGGACGACTATGGCTACACCTTC. As protein: CSARTGDDYGYTF.

CDR3 DNA sequence: TGCAGTGTCAATGGGAGACAGGGAAGGCTTCCGAACACCGGGGAGCTGTTTTTT. Translated, it gives CSVNGRQGRLPNTGELFF. The V call is TRBV20-1, the J call TRBJ2-2; 7 positions match TRBD1. Germline CDR1 DFQATT, CDR2 SNEGSKA (reference sequence). The CDR3 extends over 18 amino acids. With 7 bases clipped from V and 0 bases from J, the junction kept 17 bases outside the gene matches.

This clonotype was observed a handful of times. CDR3 in DNA: TGTGCCAGCAGCTCCTCCTACAGGGATCCCGGTTGGGGCTACACCTTC. Residues: CASSSSYRDPGWGYTF. The gene calls are TRBV21-1 and TRBJ1-2; TRBD1 is taken as the D call from the table, unchecked against the DNA. TRBV21-1 has pseudogene status. The CDR3 runs 16 residues.

This chain links TRBV6-6 with TRBJ1-1, with TRBD1 as a possible D gene (5 bases). Deletions cut 3 bases from V and 5 bases from J, with 13 bases between. The CDR3 runs 14 residues. In germline, CDR1 is MNHNY, CDR2 SVGAGI (reference sequence). The DNA for the CDR3 is TGTGCCAGCAGTTATCCCCAGGGTGGGACTGAAGCTTTCTTT. Amino acids: CASSYPQGGTEAFF.

This clonotype appeared a few times. The V gene is TRBV12-3 or TRBV12-4, the J gene TRBJ2-3; tentatively, D is TRBD2 (6 bases). Trimming took off 7 bases at V and 3 bases at J, with 23 bases between the two ends. The CDR3 sequence is 17 residues long. DNA for the CDR3: TGTGCCAGCAAACCGGGACCCGGCAATGGAGGGACAGATACGCAGTATTTT. It specifies CASKPGPGNGGTDTQYF.

The CDR3 DNA sequence: TGTGCCAGCTCACGCGCCACCCCCGGGTCCACAGATACGCAGTATTTT. Encoded protein: CASSRATPGSTDTQYF. The chain joins TRBV18 to TRBJ2-3; no clear D gene. There are 16 residues in the CDR3. From germline, CDR1 is KGHSH and CDR2 LQKENI. V was clipped by 4 bases and J by 2 bases, with 16 bases between them.